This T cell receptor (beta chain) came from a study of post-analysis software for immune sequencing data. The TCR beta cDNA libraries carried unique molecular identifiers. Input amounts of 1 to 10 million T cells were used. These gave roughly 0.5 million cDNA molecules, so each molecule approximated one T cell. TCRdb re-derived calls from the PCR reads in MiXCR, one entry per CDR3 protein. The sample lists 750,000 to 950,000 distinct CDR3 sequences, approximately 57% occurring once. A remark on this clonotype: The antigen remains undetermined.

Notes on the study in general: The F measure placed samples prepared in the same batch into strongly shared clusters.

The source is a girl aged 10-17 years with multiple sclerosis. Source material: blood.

CDR3 in amino acids: CASSEPGQSYEQYF. The CDR3 DNA reads as TGCGCCAGCAGCGAGCCGGGACAGTCCTACGAGCAGTACTTC. This chain connects TRBV5-1 to TRBJ2-7; 7 nucleotides agree with TRBD1. The CDR3 runs to 14 residues. Germline V gene lookup returns CDR1 SGHRS and CDR2 YFSETQ. V shed 4 bases and J 1 base; nucleotides not matched to a gene: 5.